A single sample gave rise to the 28 T cell receptor beta chains below, sequenced in a study of regulatory T cells in long-lasting Graves disease. Time point given: newly diagnosed GD, antithyroid drugs for less than 3 months. PBMCs provided the RNA from which the TCR library was made. For TCR beta, libraries came from iRepertoire HTBI primers and Arm-PCR of CDR3 regions. Each CDR3 protein gets one entry after TCRdb re-called the multiplex PCR reads with MiXCR. The table includes about 530,000 distinct CDR3 sequences, about 16% detected once. These data also formed part of another study, on T cells in Graves' hyperthyroidism and ophthalmopathy.

The sequenced sample was peripheral blood mononuclear cells (PBMCs), obtained at new diagnosis, from a patient treated with antithyroid drugs. These receptors originate from a woman aged 35 to 59 with Graves disease.

This clonotype was seen a handful of times. V gene TRBV11-2 combines with J gene TRBJ1-1; 12 bases map to TRBD1. CDR1 is SGHAT, CDR2 FQNNGV, per germline. CDR3 length equals 18 residues. Germline trimming cut 5 bases from V and 1 base from J; bases unmatched to any gene: 11. The CDR3 reads CASSKGQGALGPNTEAFF. As DNA, the CDR3 is TGTGCCAGCAGCAAGGGACAGGGGGCGCTGGGACCGAACACTGAAGCTTTCTTT.

This clonotype has ten or more counts. The V gene is TRBV20-1, the J gene TRBJ2-7; 9 nucleotides agree with TRBD1. The germline gives CDR1 DFQATT, CDR2 SNEGSKA (reference sequence). Losses at the gene ends were 7 bases for V and 3 bases for J; bases not matched to a gene: 4. The CDR3 sequence is 12 residues long. For the CDR3, the DNA is TGCAGTGTCACGGGACAGGGCTACGAGCAGTACTTC. This translates into CSVTGQGYEQYF.

The rearrangement uses TRBV2 and TRBJ2-1; TRBD2 might be the D (6 bases). The ends were cut back, 3 bases at V and 0 bases at J, with 9 bases in the middle. The CDR3 has 15 residues. CDR1 and CDR2 from the germline V gene are SNHLY and FYNNEI. The CDR3 sequence is CASSDPGSSYNEQFF. The CDR3 nucleotides are TGTGCCAGCAGTGATCCCGGGAGCTCCTACAATGAGCAGTTCTTC.

This clonotype has at least ten counts. CDR3 loop: CASSSGPTLRDSGNTIYF. The CDR3 nucleotides read TGTGCCAGCAGCTCAGGCCCCACGCTAAGGGACTCTGGAAACACCATATATTTT. This rearrangement joins TRBV11-2 to TRBJ1-3; no reliable D call. The germline gives CDR1 SGHAT, CDR2 FQNNGV. The V gene lost 4 bases and the J gene lost 0 bases, with 19 bases spanning the gap. This CDR3 contains 18 residues.

The gene calls are TRBV28 and TRBJ2-7; D unresolved. V lost 6 bases and J 6 bases, leaving 24 bases between the germline ends. This CDR3 is 16 amino acids long. Germline assignment: CDR1 MDHEN and CDR2 SYDVKM. CDR3 nucleotide sequence: TGTGCCAGCAGCTTCGTCTCGGCTTCGGGTGGTAGCGAGCAGTACTTC. Its protein product is CASSFVSASGGSEQYF.

In its sample, this clonotype was seen many times. This rearrangement joins TRBV5-1 to TRBJ2-5; TRBD1 matches at 8 bases. V was clipped by 0 bases and J by 3 bases; unmatched bases: 4. The germline V gene encodes CDR1 SGHRS and CDR2 YFSETQ. The CDR3 totals 15 residues. CDR3: CASSLAQDREETQYF. The CDR3 coding sequence is TGCGCCAGCAGCTTGGCCCAGGACAGGGAAGAGACCCAGTACTTC.

This clonotype was seen more than once but under ten times. The DNA for the CDR3 is TGTGCCTCTAAGGCAGGGCAGGGGCTGGGGTACTTC. Protein sequence: CASKAGQGLGYF. V and J are TRBV12-3 or TRBV12-4 and TRBJ2-7; tentative D call: TRBD1 (6 bases). V lost 11 bases, J lost 12 bases, and 23 bases lay in between. The CDR3 is 12 residues long.

The rearrangement uses TRBV7-2 and TRBJ1-3; 10 nucleotides align to TRBD1. The junction had 3 bases not matched to a gene; V was cut back by 1 base and J by 0 bases. The CDR3 extends over 17 amino acids. Germline V gene data show CDR1 as SGHTA and CDR2 as FQGNSA. The CDR3 region has the DNA TGTGCCAGCAGCTTAGGGACAGGGGGGCACTCTGGAAACACCATATATTTT. Translating gives CASSLGTGGHSGNTIYF.

This clonotype was seen at least ten times. The chain is built from TRBV20-1 and TRBJ2-7, with 12 bases lining up with TRBD2. The CDR3 sequence is 14 residues long. Germline V gene sequence: CDR1 DFQATT, CDR2 SNEGSKA (reference sequence). J was trimmed by 4 bases and V by 5 bases; bases with no gene match: 6. This CDR3 reads CSAALAGGLYEQYF. DNA of the CDR3: TGCAGTGCTGCTCTAGCGGGGGGGTTATACGAGCAGTACTTC.

This clonotype was counted at least ten times. V gene TRBV7-2 combines with J gene TRBJ1-5; D might be TRBD1 (6 bases). The CDR3 loop spans 13 amino acids. CDR1 and CDR2 from the germline V gene are SGHTA and FQGNSA. V lost 5 bases to trimming and J lost 9 bases, with 14 bases between them. CDR3 coding DNA: TGTGCCAGCAGCGACGCAGGGGTTCGGCCCCAGCATTTT. This gives the protein CASSDAGVRPQHF.

This clonotype was recorded a few times. The J gene is TRBJ2-7, the V gene TRBV4-1; unclear D gene. The V and J ends lost 0 bases and 4 bases respectively, with 13 bases between them. CDR1 is MGHRA, CDR2 YSYEKL, per germline. This CDR3 spans 15 amino acids. DNA of the CDR3: TGCGCCAGCAGCCAAGATGAGTCCCCTTGGTACGAGCAGTACTTC. Encoded protein: CASSQDESPWYEQYF.

This clonotype was recorded a few times. This chain joins TRBV6-2 or TRBV6-3 and TRBJ1-5; 7 bases agree with TRBD1. CDR1 is MNHEY, CDR2 SVGEGT, per germline. The CDR3 is made up of 17 amino acids. V trimming: 6 bases; J trimming: 3 bases; junction bases outside the gene matches: 14. For the CDR3, the DNA is TGTGCCAGCAGCCTGGAGGCAGGAGGGGGCGTCAATCAGCCCCAGCATTTT. Its protein is CASSLEAGGGVNQPQHF.

This clonotype was observed at least ten times. The rearrangement joins TRBV5-6 to TRBJ1-2; 8 bases agree with TRBD1. The CDR3 consists of 16 residues. CDR1 and CDR2 from the germline V gene are SGHDT and YYEEEE. V gave up 2 bases and J gave up 3 bases; unmatched junction bases: 9. The CDR3 is CASSLQGGGADYGYTF. The CDR3 nucleotides read TGTGCCAGCAGCTTACAGGGGGGGGGCGCCGACTATGGCTACACCTTC.

This clonotype was picked up many times. The chain has TRBV6-5 and TRBJ1-5, with unresolved D. V was pared by 2 bases and J by 0 bases, with 2 bases between. Germline V gives CDR1 MNHEY, CDR2 SVGAGI. The CDR3 totals 13 residues. Here the CDR3 reads CASSYHSNQPQHF. The CDR3 nucleotides are TGTGCCAGCAGTTACCATAGCAATCAGCCCCAGCATTTT.

V is TRBV5-6 and J is TRBJ2-3, with TRBD2 matching 12 bases. Germline V gene data show CDR1 as SGHDT and CDR2 as YYEEEE. This CDR3 comprises 15 residues. With V trimmed by 4 bases and J by 8 bases, 8 bases remained unmatched. CDR3 sequence: CASSAQLAGGVTQYF. In DNA form, the CDR3 reads TGTGCCAGCAGCGCGCAACTAGCGGGGGGCGTTACGCAGTATTTT.

The rearrangement uses TRBV6-1 and TRBJ2-7; perhaps TRBD1 as D (6 bases). Trimming removed 2 bases from V and 5 bases from J, with 10 bases in between. Germline CDR1 MNHNS, CDR2 SASEGT. This CDR3 spans 13 amino acids. The CDR3 reads CASSEKNRDEQYF. Here the CDR3 DNA reads TGTGCCAGCAGTGAAAAGAACAGGGACGAGCAGTACTTC.

About this clonotype: A read error is possible here, since a much larger clone lies one base away. This rearrangement joins TRBV2 to TRBJ2-7; D might be TRBD1 (6 bases). V was trimmed by 7 bases and J by 7 bases, leaving 23 bases between them. This CDR3 is 15 amino acids long. CDR1 is SNHLY, CDR2 FYNNEI, per germline. The CDR3, as DNA: TGTGCCAGCACCGCTATGACAGGCTCCTACAATGAGCAGTACTTC. Translation gives CASTAMTGSYNEQYF.

There are many counts of this clonotype. The chain uses TRBV6-1 and TRBJ2-6, with 7 bases aligning to TRBD1. Looked up from germline, CDR1 is MNHNS and CDR2 is SASEGT. The CDR3 has 16 residues. J was trimmed by 2 bases and V by 11 bases; bases with no gene match: 12. The CDR3 DNA reads TGTGCCGTTGGCTCAGGGGGATTAGCTGGGGCCAACGTCCTGACTTTC. Translated, it gives CAVGSGGLAGANVLTF.

This clonotype was observed at least ten times. The J gene is TRBJ1-6, the V gene TRBV5-1; TRBD1 is a possible D gene (6 bases). Germline V lookup: CDR1 SGHRS, CDR2 YFSETQ. The CDR3 contains 15 residues. V was pared by 4 bases and J by 10 bases, with 18 bases between. CDR3 DNA sequence: TGCGCCAGCAGCCAACAACAGGGCCAAGGATCACCCCTCCACTTT. It is translated as CASSQQQGQGSPLHF.

This clonotype was picked up a small number of times. The V gene is TRBV7-9, the J gene TRBJ1-3; 7 bases match TRBD1. The J segment lost 3 bases and the V segment lost 1 base, leaving 3 bases of the junction unmatched. The CDR3 runs 15 residues. Germline-derived CDR1 and CDR2 are SEHNR and FQNEAQ (reference sequence). CDR3 region: CASSLVQGSGNTIYF. The CDR3 DNA is TGTGCCAGCAGCTTAGTACAGGGGAGTGGAAACACCATATATTTT.

This sequence joins TRBV2 and TRBJ2-5, with D hard to call. Looked up from germline, CDR1 is SNHLY and CDR2 is FYNNEI. The CDR3 spans 10 residues. Trimming cost V 8 bases and J 5 bases, with 6 bases left between them. In DNA form, the CDR3 reads TGTGCCAGCGTTATGGAGACCCAGTACTTC. This sequence encodes CASVMETQYF.

The rearrangement links TRBV12-3 or TRBV12-4 to TRBJ2-2; D not resolved. V was trimmed by 3 bases and J by 6 bases, leaving 8 bases between them. CDR3 length: 13 amino acids. CDR3 residues: CASSFRVSGELFF. The CDR3 DNA reads TGTGCCAGCAGTTTTCGGGTTTCCGGGGAGCTGTTTTTT.

In its sample, this clonotype was seen a few times. The chain has TRBV4-2 and TRBJ2-2, with D unresolved. There are 14 residues in the CDR3. The ends were cut back, 0 bases at V and 1 base at J, with 3 bases in the middle. Germline V gives CDR1 LGHNA, CDR2 YNFKEQ. This chain's CDR3 is CASSQDKNTGELFF. The CDR3 nucleotides read TGTGCCAGCAGCCAAGATAAGAACACCGGGGAGCTGTTTTTT.

The rearrangement joins TRBV5-1 to TRBJ1-1; D remains ambiguous. The germline V gene has CDR1 SGHRS and CDR2 YFSETQ. The CDR3 sequence is 18 residues long. V lost 0 bases and J lost 1, with 19 bases in between. The CDR3 spells CASSLVPGSENPNTEAFF. The CDR3 DNA reads as TGCGCCAGCAGCTTGGTACCAGGAAGCGAGAACCCGAACACTGAAGCTTTCTTT.

This clonotype was detected ten times or more. The V call is TRBV20-1, the J call TRBJ1-4, with a weak D call TRBD1 (6 bases). V was trimmed by 1 base and J by 2 bases, leaving 17 bases between them. The CDR3 has 17 residues. CDR1 is DFQATT and CDR2 is SNEGSKA in the germline V gene (reference sequence). CDR3 sequence: CSARAEGGAGTNEKLFF. CDR3 DNA: TGCAGTGCTAGAGCCGAGGGGGGCGCGGGGACTAATGAAAAACTGTTTTTT.

The V and J genes are TRBV20-1 and TRBJ2-6; D is unresolved. Germline assignment: CDR1 DFQATT and CDR2 SNEGSKA (reference sequence). V lost 0 bases, J lost 0 bases, and 6 bases lay in between. This CDR3 is 15 amino acids long. As DNA, the CDR3 is TGCAGTGCTAGAGAATGGAGCTCTGGGGCCAACGTCCTGACTTTC. It codes for CSAREWSSGANVLTF.

Turning to this clonotype: The conserved closing phenylalanine or tryptophan is absent in this CDR3, likely reflecting a read error. This chain joins TRBV4-1 and TRBJ2-3; 7 bases are a match to TRBD2. The CDR3 covers 16 residues. The V segment lost 0 bases and the J segment 3 bases; nucleotides outside the gene matches: 6. CDR1 is MGHRA, CDR2 YSYEKL, per germline. As DNA, the CDR3 is TGCGCCAGCAGCCAAGATCGGGCGGGGGAGACAGATACGCAGTATGTT. It encodes CASSQDRAGETDTQYV.

This clonotype was detected many times. This chain connects TRBV12-3 or TRBV12-4 to TRBJ1-1; D not resolved. The CDR3 has 14 amino acids. Trimming stripped 3 bases from V and 1 base from J, with 9 bases between. For the CDR3, the DNA is TGTGCCAGCAGTTTTAGTTCACCGAACACTGAAGCTTTCTTT. Translation gives CASSFSSPNTEAFF.